The next 15 T cell receptor beta chains were all read from a single sample in a study of OX40 agonist ivuxolimab in advanced cancers. The repertoire was sequenced with immunoSEQ multiplex PCR; TCRdb's copy has only in-frame clones and lacks some. The table lists 40,000 or so clones, nearly 85% of them singletons. Source: CD4+ or CD8+ T cells sorted from blood, taken in a trial of the OX40 agonist ivuxolimab. These receptors all stem from an adult with an advanced solid tumor such as melanoma, head and neck, liver or kidney cancer.

The rearrangement joins TRBV28 to TRBJ2-1; 12 nucleotides line up with TRBD2. V shed 1 base and J 12 bases; nucleotides not matched to a gene: 4. Per the germline V gene, CDR1 is MDHEN and CDR2 is SYDVKM. This CDR3 comprises 14 residues. The CDR3 DNA is TGTGCCAGCAGTTTATTAACACTAGCGGGGGGGCAGTTCTTC. The encoded protein is CASSLLTLAGGQFF.

This clone was picked up one time. The chain employs TRBV2 and TRBJ2-7, with TRBD1 matching 10 bases. CDR1 is SNHLY and CDR2 is FYNNEI in the germline V gene. V lost 6 bases to trimming and J lost 4 bases; unmatched junction nucleotides: 9. The CDR3 is made up of 15 amino acids. CDR3 region: CASSSSGTGVYEQYF. The CDR3 DNA sequence: TGTGCCAGCAGCTCATCCGGGACAGGGGTTTACGAGCAGTACTTC. The full variable domain, with the rest looked up from reference TRBV2 and TRBJ2-7, is EPEVTQTPSHQVTQMGQEVILRCVPISNHLYFYWYRQILGQKVEFLVSFYNNEISEKSEIFDDQFSVERPDGSNFTLKIRSTKLEDSAMYFCASSSSGTGVYEQYFGPGTRLTVT.

The chain couples TRBV5-4 to TRBJ1-1; 8 bases are a match to TRBD1. The ends lost 2 bases at V and 5 bases at J; junction bases unmatched: 11. The CDR3 consists of 16 residues. Germline V gene lookup returns CDR1 SGHNT and CDR2 YYREEE (reference sequence). The CDR3, as DNA: TGTGCCAGCAGCTTAAGTATCAGGGGGCAAGGGACTGAAGCTTTCTTT. Translation gives CASSLSIRGQGTEAFF.

The V call is TRBV29-1, the J call TRBJ1-1, with D tentatively TRBD1 (5 bases). This CDR3 is 10 amino acids long. Trimming stripped 4 bases from V and 7 bases from J, with 7 bases between. CDR1 and CDR2 from the germline V gene are SQVTM and ANQGSEA. CDR3 sequence (DNA): TGCAGCGTTGGGGGGAGTGAAGCTTTCTTT. Encoded protein: CSVGGSEAFF.

The CDR3 here is CASSLVSLVGDEQFF. CDR3 sequence (DNA): TGTGCCAGCAGCTTAGTTTCACTAGTTGGCGATGAGCAGTTCTTC. The chain recombines TRBV7-9 with TRBJ2-1; maybe TRBD2 (5 bases). The ends were cut back, 1 base at V and 8 bases at J, with 15 bases in the middle. The CDR3 spans 15 residues. Germline CDR1 SEHNR, CDR2 FQNEAQ (reference sequence).

This clone was observed once. The chain is built from TRBV27 and TRBJ2-2; maybe TRBD1 (6 bases). CDR1 and CDR2 (germline): MNHEY, SMNVEV (reference sequence). This CDR3 is 17 amino acids long. The germline V and J ends were trimmed by 4 bases and 0 bases, with 15 bases remaining between them. The CDR3 DNA follows: TGTGCCAGCAGTTCACCCCCGGGACATACGAACACCGGGGAGCTGTTTTTT. Translation: CASSSPPGHTNTGELFF.

This chain connects TRBV7-9 to TRBJ2-7; no definite D call. Germline CDR1 SEHNR, CDR2 FQNEAQ (reference sequence). CDR3 length: 15 amino acids. V shed 5 bases and J shed 6 bases, with 20 bases lying between them. CDR3 sequence reads: CASSQDMDAAAEQYF. DNA for the CDR3: TGTGCCAGCAGCCAAGACATGGACGCGGCCGCCGAGCAGTACTTC.

This rearrangement joins TRBV6-5 to TRBJ1-2, with D perhaps TRBD1 (5 bases). V lost 5 bases to trimming and J lost 8 bases, with 15 bases between them. The CDR3 contains 13 residues. CDR1 is MNHEY and CDR2 is SVGAGI in the germline V gene. This chain's CDR3 is CASSEDQTVGYTF. CDR3 coding DNA: TGTGCCAGCAGTGAAGACCAGACAGTCGGCTACACCTTC.

This clone was found a few times. CDR3 loop: CASSRQGRDEQYF. DNA of the CDR3: TGTGCCAGCAGCCGACAGGGGAGAGACGAGCAGTACTTC. V usage is TRBV7-2 and J usage is TRBJ2-7, with 8 bases aligning to TRBD1. This CDR3 spans 13 amino acids. After removal of 5 bases from V and 5 bases from J, the junction contained 5 bases not matched to a gene. Germline assignment: CDR1 SGHTA and CDR2 FQGNSA.

The rearrangement uses TRBV5-4 and TRBJ1-4; 9 bases map to TRBD1. The CDR3 spans 14 residues. V shed 4 bases and J 5 bases; nucleotides not matched to a gene: 3. Germline V gives CDR1 SGHNT, CDR2 YYREEE (reference sequence). This CDR3 is CASSVGQGNEKLFF. The CDR3 DNA reads TGTGCCAGCAGCGTCGGACAGGGGAATGAAAAACTGTTTTTT. The full variable domain, with the rest looked up from reference TRBV5-4 and TRBJ1-4, is ETGVTQSPTHLIKTRGQQVTLRCSSQSGHNTVSWYQQALGQGPQFIFQYYREEENGRGNFPPRFSGLQFPNYSSELNVNALELDDSALYLCASSVGQGNEKLFFGSGTQLSVL.

The V gene is TRBV11-3, the J gene TRBJ2-1; 8 bases match TRBD2. Germline-derived CDR1 and CDR2 are SGHNT and YENEEA. The CDR3 is 18 residues long. V dropped 0 bases and J dropped 9; count of bases not matched to a gene: 16. The CDR3 loop is CASSLDGGLAGRIGEQFF. CDR3 in DNA: TGTGCCAGCAGCTTAGATGGTGGGTTAGCGGGAAGAATAGGTGAGCAGTTCTTC.

The table lists this clone with a count of one. The chain carries TRBV2 and TRBJ2-4, with a weak D call TRBD1 (7 bases). V dropped 1 base and J dropped 2 bases, with 12 bases sitting between them. From germline, CDR1 is SNHLY and CDR2 FYNNEI. This CDR3 contains 16 residues. DNA for the CDR3: TGTGCCAGCAGTGAAGGGCAGGGGGGAACCAAAAACATTCAGTACTTC. Translation: CASSEGQGGTKNIQYF.

The chain recombines TRBV19 with TRBJ2-3, with 11 bases matching TRBD1. The CDR3 runs 18 residues. Per germline, CDR1 LNHDA and CDR2 SQIVND (reference sequence). With 5 bases clipped from V and 3 bases from J, the junction kept 13 bases outside the gene matches. The CDR3 nucleotides read TGTGCCAGTAGTCTATCCGGGACAGGGGGTAGCGGGACAGATACGCAGTATTTT. This gives the protein CASSLSGTGGSGTDTQYF. Using reference TRBV19 and TRBJ2-3 for the parts outside the CDR3, the full variable domain is DGGITQSPKYLFRKEGQNVTLSCEQNLNHDAMYWYRQDPGQGLRLIYYSQIVNDFQKGDIAEGYSVSREKKESFPLTVTSAQKNPTAFYLCASSLSGTGGSGTDTQYFGPGTRLTVL.

This clone was found once. The gene calls are TRBV7-3 and TRBJ2-1; 8 bases fit TRBD2. Trimming removed 2 bases from V and 4 bases from J; junction bases left unmatched: 4. CDR1 is SGHTA and CDR2 is FQGTGA in the germline V gene. CDR3 length: 15 residues. The chain's CDR3 is CASSLSLADYNEQFF. DNA for the CDR3: TGTGCCAGCAGCTTATCACTAGCGGATTACAATGAGCAGTTCTTC.

This chain joins TRBV13 and TRBJ2-3; the D is unclear. The V end lost 6 bases, the J end lost 6 bases, and 13 bases lay between the germline ends. This CDR3 is 13 amino acids long. Per the germline V gene, CDR1 is PRHDT and CDR2 is FYEKMQ (reference sequence). The CDR3 reads CASRYSVVDTQYF. The CDR3, as DNA: TGTGCCAGCAGGTACTCAGTCGTGGATACGCAGTATTTT.